The clone carrying this TCR beta chain was recorded many times. This sample was included in a study of regulatory T cells in long-lasting Graves disease. Germline lookup yields CDR1 SGHRS and CDR2 YFSETQ. CDR3 length: 15 amino acids. V was trimmed by 3 bases and J by 0 bases, leaving 10 bases between them. Both iRepertoire HTBI primers and Arm-PCR of CDR3 regions were used to build the TCR beta libraries. TCRdb re-called the multiplex PCR reads with MiXCR, one entry per CDR3 protein. This table has 400,000 to 650,000 distinct CDR3 sequences, roughly 15% appearing once. Time point indicated: newly diagnosed GD, antithyroid drugs for less than 3 months. PBMC-derived RNA was used for the TCR library. These data were also filed under a second study, of T cells in Graves' hyperthyroidism and ophthalmopathy.

The clonotype was recovered from a woman aged 40 to 65 with Graves disease. The rearrangement links TRBV5-1 to TRBJ1-5, with D tentatively TRBD1 (6 bases). The sample consisted of peripheral blood mononuclear cells (PBMCs), taken at new diagnosis, from a patient treated with antithyroid drugs. CDR3 sequence reads: CASSWGLDSNQPQHF. In DNA, the CDR3 is TGCGCCAGCAGCTGGGGGCTCGATAGCAATCAGCCCCAGCATTTT.